This T cell receptor beta chain originates from a study of shared clonotypes between healthy human individuals. Study-wide context: The donor group consisted of two women and a few men, aged 18 to 49. Whole-study findings and limits: Among donors, clonotype sharing was expected to be affected by sequencing depth. Compared with memory subsets, naive subsets generally had larger estimated richness.

A split of CD4+ cells into CD45RA+ naive and CD45RA-negative memory subsets was performed. The CDR3 extends over 12 amino acids. Per the germline V gene, CDR1 is GTSNPN and CDR2 is SVGIG (reference sequence). The trim removed 3 bases at V and 5 bases at J, leaving 3 bases unmatched. Assay: immunoSEQ multiplex PCR; the TCRdb copy retains only in-frame clones and omits some. Among millions of clones, just over 90% were seen once, and the ten largest hold about 0.13%. As to this clone: Its antigen remains unidentified. The sample holds other DNA sequences that translate to the same CDR3.

The rearrangement uses TRBV30 and TRBJ2-7; 8 bases are shared with TRBD2. The specimen was naive CD4+ T cells sorted from blood. As for subset: CD45RA+ positively selected. This clonotype was obtained from a man aged 18 to 30 in good health. The CDR3 reads CAWSGRGDEQYF. The CDR3 nucleotides read TGTGCCTGGAGCGGGAGGGGGGACGAGCAGTACTTC. Variable domain in full (rest from reference TRBV30 and TRBJ2-7): SQTIHQWPATLVQPVGSPLSLECTVEGTSNPNLYWYRQAAGRGLQLLFYSVGIGQISSEVPQNLSASRPQDRQFILSSKKLLLSDSGFYLCAWSGRGDEQYFGPGTRLTVT.